This TCR beta chain comes out of a study of response to subunit inactivated influenza vaccine. Study-level results: Authors proposed each seasonal influenza vaccination draws in few new T cells.

This clonotype was counted only a few times. As yet, its antigen is unknown. Germline lookup yields CDR1 KGHDR and CDR2 SFDVKD. J gave up 8 bases and V 1 base, and 5 bases lay outside the gene matches. The CDR3 extends over 16 amino acids. One entry per CDR3 protein results from TCRdb running MiXCR on the RT-PCR reads. The sample records around 760,000 distinct CDR3 sequences, roughly 14% being singletons. V is TRBV24-1 and J is TRBJ2-1, with 12 bases identical to TRBD2. The sequences come from PBMCs from blood, collected roughly 15 days before vaccination. This receptor was identified in a man in his forties or fifties who received an inactivated influenza vaccine. Here the CDR3 DNA reads TGTGCCACCAGTGATTTCGTGACTAGCGGGAGACATGAGCAGTTCTTC. It codes for CATSDFVTSGRHEQFF.